These 2 T cell receptor beta chains were sequenced from one sample in a study of PD-1 blockade in classical Hodgkin lymphoma. Time point described: newly diagnosed, previously untreated cHL patient sample. Magnetic negative selection isolated CD8+ T cells from thawed PBMCs. Assay used: immunoSEQ multiplex PCR; TCRdb lists only in-frame clones, some missing. The data contain 4,000 to 6,000 clones, approximately 90% of them singletons. The sequenced material came from CD8+ T cells from blood. The source of these receptors is a human donor with classical Hodgkin lymphoma.

The V and J genes are TRBV6-5 and TRBJ2-3, with TRBD2 matching over 12 bases. V shed 0 bases, J shed 4 bases, and the junction held 2 bases outside the gene matches. Per the germline V gene, CDR1 is MNHEY and CDR2 is SVGAGI. The CDR3 consists of 16 residues. CDR3 amino acids: CASSYSTSGGSDTQYF. As DNA, the CDR3 is TGTGCCAGCAGTTACTCGACTAGCGGGGGTTCAGATACGCAGTATTTT.

V and J are TRBV19 and TRBJ1-6; TRBD1 aligns across 7 bases. The CDR3 is 14 residues long. V gave up 7 bases and J gave up 10 bases; unmatched junction bases: 10. Looked up from germline, CDR1 is LNHDA and CDR2 is SQIVND (reference sequence). CDR3 sequence: CASTEDRVGSPLHF. CDR3 nucleotide sequence: TGTGCCAGTACAGAAGACAGGGTCGGGTCACCCCTCCACTTT. Full variable domain (remainder filled in from reference TRBV19 and TRBJ1-6): DGGITQSPKYLFRKEGQNVTLSCEQNLNHDAMYWYRQDPGQGLRLIYYSQIVNDFQKGDIAEGYSVSREKKESFPLTVTSAQKNPTAFYLCASTEDRVGSPLHFGNGTRLTVT.